This entry lists 13 T cell receptor beta chains sequenced from one sample in a study of control samples from healthy donors and cancer patients. Sequencing used immunoSEQ multiplex PCR; TCRdb keeps in-frame clones, though not all of them. The sample includes roughly 86,000 clones, 90% of them seen just once. The sample consisted of blood. These receptors originate from a woman aged 18-29 years in good health.

The chain is built from TRBV4-1 and TRBJ1-2, with D possibly being TRBD1 (6 bases). CDR1 is MGHRA, CDR2 YSYEKL, per germline. This CDR3 spans 14 amino acids. Trimming pared 2 bases from V and 8 bases from J, leaving 15 bases between. The CDR3 sequence is CASSQLTGPGGYTF. The CDR3 DNA reads TGCGCCAGCAGCCAATTAACAGGGCCGGGGGGCTACACCTTC.

The V gene is TRBV7-9, the J gene TRBJ1-4, with D unresolved. From germline, CDR1 is SEHNR and CDR2 FQNEAQ (reference sequence). V was trimmed by 8 bases and J by 0 bases, leaving 7 bases between them. CDR3 size: 13 residues. The CDR3 here is CASENTTNEKLFF. As DNA, the CDR3 is TGTGCCAGCGAGAATACAACTAATGAAAAACTGTTTTTT.

V and J are TRBV21-1 and TRBJ1-4. TRBV21-1 is a recognized pseudogene. The CDR3 runs to 11 residues. The CDR3 DNA sequence: TGTGCCAGCAGCACCCCGTGGAGGAGCCTTTTT. This codes for CASSTPWRSLF.

Written as DNA, the CDR3 is TGTGCCAGCAGTTTAGCTGACCGATCAGATTCACCCCTCCACTTT. Its translation: CASSLADRSDSPLHF. The rearrangement uses TRBV27 and TRBJ1-6; D gene uncertain. V shed 2 bases and J shed 8 bases, with 13 bases lying between them. There are 15 residues in the CDR3. Looked up from germline, CDR1 is MNHEY and CDR2 is SMNVEV (reference sequence).

The CDR3 is CATNAGTNGSPLHF. Written as DNA, the CDR3 is TGTGCCACCAATGCCGGGACAAACGGTTCACCCCTCCACTTT. The gene calls are TRBV9 and TRBJ1-6, with a possible D match to TRBD1 (6 bases). This CDR3 has 14 amino acids. CDR1 and CDR2 (germline): SGDLS, YYNGEE. V was shortened by 9 bases and J by 9 bases, with 19 bases between the two germline ends. Filled out from reference TRBV9 and TRBJ1-6, the complete variable domain reads DSGVTQTPKHLITATGQRVTLRCSPRSGDLSVYWYQQSLDQGLQFLIQYYNGEERAKGNILERFSAQQFPDLHSELNLSSLELGDSALYFCATNAGTNGSPLHFGNGTRLTVT.

Regarding this clone: Just one base apart from a much larger clone, this may be a read error. The rearrangement uses TRBV7-2 and TRBJ2-1; 8 bases map to TRBD1. The CDR3 is made up of 15 amino acids. Germline V gene sequence: CDR1 SGHTA, CDR2 FQGNSA. V dropped 5 bases and J dropped 1; count of bases not matched to a gene: 4. The CDR3 DNA follows: TGTGCCAGCAGCGTCCGGGACAGGTCCTACAATGAGCAGTTCTTC. It is translated as CASSVRDRSYNEQFF.

This clone is classed as medium-sized (0.01 to 0.1%). For the CDR3, the DNA is TGTGCCAGCAGCTTAAATTTTCATGAGCAGTTCTTC. It codes for CASSLNFHEQFF. The chain links TRBV7-3 to TRBJ2-1; D gene uncertain. The V gene's germline CDR1 is SGHTA and CDR2 FQGTGA. V lost 1 base and J 8 bases, leaving 6 bases between the germline ends. The CDR3 contains 12 residues.

The chain combines TRBV23-1 with TRBJ2-7, with D possibly matching TRBD1 (5 bases). TRBV23-1 is an open reading frame whose function is uncertain. Trimming removed 5 bases at V and 3 bases at J, with 17 bases between. The CDR3 contains 15 residues. CDR3: CASSNTYRSVYEQYF. The CDR3 DNA reads as TGCGCCAGCAGTAATACCTACAGGTCTGTCTACGAGCAGTACTTC.

In its sample, this clone is medium-sized (0.01 to 0.1%). V gene TRBV10-1 combines with J gene TRBJ2-1; 10 nucleotides agree with TRBD2. The CDR3 is 14 amino acids. The germline V gene encodes CDR1 WNHNN and CDR2 SYGVQD (reference sequence). The trim removed 4 bases at V and 5 bases at J, leaving 2 bases unmatched. CDR3 bases: TGCGCCAGCAGTGTTCTAGCGGGAGACAATGAGCAGTTCTTC. The encoded protein is CASSVLAGDNEQFF.

In its sample, this clone was seen once. This rearrangement joins TRBV9 to TRBJ1-1; D is unresolved. Trimming pared 2 bases from V and 0 bases from J, leaving 8 bases between. Germline V gene data show CDR1 as SGDLS and CDR2 as YYNGEE. The CDR3 covers 14 residues. The CDR3: CASSVSLMNTEAFF. The CDR3 region has the DNA TGTGCCAGCAGCGTTAGTTTAATGAACACTGAAGCTTTCTTT.

V usage is TRBV9 and J usage is TRBJ2-7; D perhaps matches TRBD1 (5 bases). The CDR3 covers 14 residues. In germline, CDR1 is SGDLS, CDR2 YYNGEE. Trimming took 0 bases from V and 1 from J, leaving 8 bases between them. CDR3 region: CASSVGAGSYEQYF. CDR3 DNA: TGTGCCAGCAGCGTAGGGGCAGGGTCCTACGAGCAGTACTTC. Full variable domain (outside the CDR3, taken from reference TRBV9 and TRBJ2-7): DSGVTQTPKHLITATGQRVTLRCSPRSGDLSVYWYQQSLDQGLQFLIQYYNGEERAKGNILERFSAQQFPDLHSELNLSSLELGDSALYFCASSVGAGSYEQYFGPGTRLTVT.

The rearrangement links TRBV5-8 to TRBJ1-5; D unclear. V was trimmed by 4 bases and J by 2 bases, leaving 7 bases between them. This CDR3 region has 13 residues. The V gene's germline CDR1 is SGHTS and CDR2 YDEGEE. The CDR3 sequence is CASSRTGNQPQHF. The CDR3 coding sequence is TGTGCCAGCAGCCGGACCGGCAATCAGCCCCAGCATTTT.

This chain connects TRBV2 to TRBJ2-7, with 7 bases matching TRBD1. Per the germline V gene, CDR1 is SNHLY and CDR2 is FYNNEI. With 8 bases clipped from V and 12 bases from J, the junction kept 19 bases outside the gene matches. CDR3 size: 14 residues. CDR3 sequence (DNA): TGTGCCAGCCCACTCCAGGGACAGCAACAGAGATGGTACTTC. It codes for CASPLQGQQQRWYF. Drawing the rest from reference TRBV2 and TRBJ2-7, the complete variable domain is EPEVTQTPSHQVTQMGQEVILRCVPISNHLYFYWYRQILGQKVEFLVSFYNNEISEKSEIFDDQFSVERPDGSNFTLKIRSTKLEDSAMYFCASPLQGQQQRWYFGPGTRLTVT.